This T cell receptor beta chain stems from a study of shared clonotypes between healthy human individuals. Regarding the study as a whole: Donors were few, which limited the genetic and exposure-history diversity represented. The expectation was that sequencing depth would affect clonotype sharing among donors. Across subsets, estimated richness was generally greater for naive than for memory populations.

Of note for this clone: Its target is unknown. One end of the junction does not line up with germline, which may come from a read error.

Authors' processing steps: ImmunoSEQ yielded junction-only sequences lacking quality scores, so filtering differed. TCRdb keeps only in-frame clones here, not all; method: immunoSEQ multiplex PCR. That table is the source of V, J and clone size, and D and trimming were worked out from the DNA. The sample shows nearly 2 million clones, approximately 94% of them seen only once. CD45RO-negative, CCR7-positively selected cells formed the naive CD8 fraction, excluding terminally differentiated effector memory CD45RA+ cells. The CDR3 length is 18 residues. CDR1 MNHNS and CDR2 SASEGT come from the germline V gene.

The chain is built from TRBV6-1 and TRBJ1-4, with D possibly TRBD1 on 5 matching bases. This sequence originates from a man aged 18 to 29 in good health. Sequenced sample: naive CD8+ T cells sorted from blood. In nucleotides, the CDR3 is TGTGCCAGCAGGGAAGGGGAAACGAGAGCCGCGGCTAATGAAAAACTGTTTTTT. Encoded protein: CASREGETRAAANEKLFF.